This T cell receptor beta chain originates from a study of T cells in Graves' hyperthyroidism and ophthalmopathy. CDR3 length: 17 residues. CDR1 DFQATT and CDR2 SNEGSKA come from the germline V gene (reference sequence). Trimming cost V 4 bases and J 2 bases; bases outside gene matches: 15. TCR beta CDR3 regions were amplified from RNA transcripts. The TCR CDR3 first-round RT-PCR relied on the HTBI primer set. TCRdb analysed the multiplex PCR reads with MiXCR anew, one entry per CDR3 protein. The sample holds 690,000 or so distinct CDR3 sequences, roughly a sixth seen once. This clonotype was detected ten times or more.

The receptor's source is a woman in her fifties or sixties with Graves' hyperthyroidism that later progressed to Graves' ophthalmopathy. The V call is TRBV20-1, the J call TRBJ1-1; 8 nucleotides match TRBD1. Sequencing was carried out using blood. The CDR3 region has the DNA TGCAGTGCTATTTCGTCCAGGAAGACAGGGGTTAACACTGAAGCTTTCTTT. Protein product: CSAISSRKTGVNTEAFF.